A single sample is the source of the 21 T cell receptor beta chains below, sequenced in a study of OX40 agonist ivuxolimab in advanced cancers. Method: immunoSEQ multiplex PCR; TCRdb's copy keeps in-frame clones and lacks some. This table has about 70,000 clones, 70% to 90% appearing once. Here the sequenced sample was CD4+ or CD8+ T cells sorted from blood, taken in a trial of the OX40 agonist ivuxolimab. These receptor sequences come from an adult with an advanced solid tumor such as melanoma, head and neck, liver or kidney cancer.

The rearrangement links TRBV18 to TRBJ2-3; 10 positions match TRBD1. CDR1 is KGHSH, CDR2 LQKENI, per germline. Losses at the gene ends were 6 bases for V and 4 bases for J; bases not matched to a gene: 7. The CDR3 consists of 15 residues. The CDR3 loop is CASSPRDRGADTQYF. For the CDR3, the DNA is TGTGCCAGCTCCCCCCGGGACAGGGGAGCAGATACGCAGTATTTT.

The J gene is TRBJ2-3, the V gene TRBV7-9, with D uncertain. Germline assignment: CDR1 SEHNR and CDR2 FQNEAQ (reference sequence). The CDR3 totals 12 residues. Trimming cost V 4 bases and J 1 base, with 3 bases left between them. The CDR3 nucleotides are TGTGCCAGCAGCTCCCGCACAGATACGCAGTATTTT. Protein product: CASSSRTDTQYF.

The chain uses TRBV5-4 and TRBJ2-7, with 11 bases that match TRBD2. CDR1 and CDR2 (germline): SGHNT, YYREEE (reference sequence). The junction had 4 bases not matched to a gene; V was cut back by 2 bases and J by 0 bases. The CDR3 length is 16 residues. The CDR3: CASSLRLAGLSYEQYF. In nucleotides, the CDR3 is TGTGCCAGCAGCTTAAGACTAGCGGGACTCTCCTACGAGCAGTACTTC.

DNA for the CDR3: TGTGCCTACACCGGGACAGACTTCACCGGGGAGCTGTTTTTT. It yields the protein CAYTGTDFTGELFF. The chain carries TRBV30 and TRBJ2-2; TRBD1 matches at 7 bases. V trimming: 7 bases; J trimming: 4 bases; junction bases outside the gene matches: 9. The germline CDR1 and CDR2 sequences are GTSNPN and SVGIG (reference sequence). This CDR3 is 14 amino acids long.

About this clone: One junction end disagrees with the germline gene, perhaps due to a read error. This chain uses TRBV5-1 with TRBJ2-1; the match to TRBD1 covers 8 bases. This CDR3 has 14 amino acids. Per the germline V gene, CDR1 is SGHRS and CDR2 is YFSETQ. This CDR3 reads CASSPVGQDNEQFF. The CDR3 region has the DNA TGTGCCAGCAGCCCCGTGGGACAGGACAATGAGCAGTTCTTC.

The rearrangement joins TRBV4-1 to TRBJ2-7; D remains ambiguous. V shed 0 bases and J shed 2 bases, with 8 bases lying between them. The length of the CDR3 is 14 residues. The germline V gene has CDR1 MGHRA and CDR2 YSYEKL. CDR3 region: CASSQEEGPYEQYF. Written as DNA, the CDR3 is TGCGCCAGCAGCCAAGAAGAAGGCCCCTACGAGCAGTACTTC.

The rearrangement uses TRBV2 and TRBJ2-3, with TRBD1 identical over 8 bases. CDR1 is SNHLY and CDR2 is FYNNEI in the germline V gene. The CDR3 runs 14 residues. J was trimmed by 6 bases and V by 6 bases; bases with no gene match: 8. CDR3: CASSGRQGMDTQYF. The CDR3 DNA follows: TGTGCCAGCAGCGGAAGACAGGGGATGGATACGCAGTATTTT. The full variable domain, rest sourced from reference TRBV2 and TRBJ2-3, is EPEVTQTPSHQVTQMGQEVILRCVPISNHLYFYWYRQILGQKVEFLVSFYNNEISEKSEIFDDQFSVERPDGSNFTLKIRSTKLEDSAMYFCASSGRQGMDTQYFGPGTRLTVL.

This clone came up once. This rearrangement joins TRBV28 to TRBJ1-2, with TRBD1 as a possible D gene (5 bases). Germline CDR1 is MDHEN and CDR2 is SYDVKM. V lost 3 bases and J lost 7, with 15 bases in between. This CDR3 contains 14 residues. CDR3 amino acids: CASSFESGLSGYTF. CDR3 bases: TGTGCCAGCAGTTTTGAATCGGGGCTCAGTGGCTACACCTTC.

The chain carries TRBV7-3 and TRBJ1-1; D not resolved. CDR1 SGHTA and CDR2 FQGTGA come from the germline V gene. This CDR3 spans 14 amino acids. Trimming removed 5 bases at V and 3 bases at J, with 13 bases between. CDR3 DNA sequence: TGTGCCAGCAGCCAGACTCCCTGGGACACTGAAGCTTTCTTT. This gives the protein CASSQTPWDTEAFF.

The chain recombines TRBV7-2 with TRBJ2-1; possibly TRBD2 for D (6 bases). CDR3 length: 18 amino acids. CDR1 and CDR2 from the germline V gene are SGHTA and FQGNSA. The V and J ends lost 4 bases and 0 bases respectively, with 19 bases between them. In DNA form, the CDR3 reads TGTGCCAGCAGCTCTTTCTTCCGGCGGGGAAGCTCCTACAATGAGCAGTTCTTC. Translated: CASSSFFRRGSSYNEQFF.

The CDR3 coding sequence is TGTGCCAGCAGCGTAGACAGGGATAGCTACGAGCAGTACTTC. Amino acids: CASSVDRDSYEQYF. The V and J genes are TRBV7-7 and TRBJ2-7; 7 nucleotides match TRBD1. This CDR3 comprises 14 residues. The trim removed 5 bases at V and 3 bases at J, leaving 7 bases unmatched. Germline CDR1 and CDR2: SSHAT and FNYEAQ (reference sequence).

Note on this clone: The same CDR3 can be traced to other DNA sequences in this sample. The chain uses TRBV7-2 and TRBJ1-3, with a tentative D call TRBD1 (6 bases). This CDR3 is 16 amino acids long. The germline V gene encodes CDR1 SGHTA and CDR2 FQGNSA. The V and J ends lost 5 bases and 0 bases respectively, with 14 bases between them. As DNA, the CDR3 is TGTGCCAGCAGCCTGACTGGGGGCAGCTCTGGAAACACCATATATTTT. Amino acid sequence: CASSLTGGSSGNTIYF.

This rearrangement joins TRBV5-4 to TRBJ2-7; D gene unclear. Per germline, CDR1 SGHNT and CDR2 YYREEE (reference sequence). Trimming removed 0 bases at V and 1 base at J, with 14 bases between. The CDR3 spans 16 residues. DNA for the CDR3: TGTGCCAGCAGCTTGGATGTCAGAACAGTTTCCTACGAGCAGTACTTC. It translates to CASSLDVRTVSYEQYF.

The table lists this clone with a few counts. CDR3 sequence (DNA): TGTGCCATCAGTGTAGGATCCGGGGTCCACGAGCAGTACTTC. Its translation is CAISVGSGVHEQYF. The rearrangement links TRBV10-3 to TRBJ2-7; possibly TRBD2 for D (5 bases). Germline V gene lookup returns CDR1 ENHRY and CDR2 SYGVKD. The CDR3 extends over 14 amino acids. The ends were cut back, 4 bases at V and 5 bases at J, with 15 bases in the middle.

The V gene is TRBV15, the J gene TRBJ1-2; D gene uncertain. Trimming took 1 base from V and 4 from J, leaving 4 bases between them. Germline V lookup: CDR1 LNHNV, CDR2 YYDKDF (reference sequence). The CDR3 has 12 residues. The CDR3 is CATSRAGYGYTF. CDR3 nucleotides: TGTGCCACCAGCAGAGCCGGCTATGGCTACACCTTC.

The chain uses TRBV11-2 and TRBJ2-3; D remains ambiguous. This CDR3 has 11 amino acids. V lost 5 bases and J lost 5, with 5 bases in between. Germline-derived CDR1 and CDR2 are SGHAT and FQNNGV. The CDR3 sequence: CASSRRDTQYF. The CDR3 region has the DNA TGTGCCAGCAGCCGTAGAGATACGCAGTATTTT.

Written as DNA, the CDR3 is TGCGCCAGCAGCTTGGGCGGTACGAACACCGGGGAGCTGTTTTTT. Translated: CASSLGGTNTGELFF. The rearrangement joins TRBV5-1 to TRBJ2-2, with D uncertain. The length of the CDR3 is 15 residues. V was cut by 0 bases and J by 0 bases, with 6 bases left in between. CDR1 SGHRS and CDR2 YFSETQ come from the germline V gene. The full variable domain, completed using reference TRBV5-1 and TRBJ2-2, is KAGVTQTPRYLIKTRGQQVTLSCSPISGHRSVSWYQQTPGQGLQFLFEYFSETQRNKGNFPGRFSGRQFSNSRSEMNVSTLELGDSALYLCASSLGGTNTGELFFGEGSRLTVL.

The chain carries TRBV18 and TRBJ2-7, with D uncertain. Trimming cost V 5 bases and J 0 bases, with 11 bases left between them. Germline lookup yields CDR1 KGHSH and CDR2 LQKENI. The CDR3 runs 14 residues. The chain's CDR3 is CASSETADSYEQYF. Here the CDR3 DNA reads TGTGCCAGCTCAGAGACGGCGGACTCCTACGAGCAGTACTTC.

The chain uses TRBV5-1 and TRBJ1-2; 7 positions match TRBD1. This CDR3 contains 14 residues. The junction had 10 bases not matched to a gene; V was cut back by 5 bases and J by 6 bases. Germline V gene sequence: CDR1 SGHRS, CDR2 YFSETQ. Here the CDR3 DNA reads TGCGCCAGCAGTGAACAGGGGTCGTACGATGGCTACACCTTC. This codes for CASSEQGSYDGYTF.

The J gene is TRBJ1-1, the V gene TRBV6-6; D may be TRBD1 (5 bases). In germline, CDR1 is MNHNY, CDR2 SVGAGI (reference sequence). The CDR3 consists of 14 residues. Trimming shortened V by 7 bases and J by 1 base, and 13 bases separated the two germline ends. Here the CDR3 reads CASIGGAENTEAFF. In nucleotides, the CDR3 is TGTGCCAGCATCGGGGGTGCGGAGAACACTGAAGCTTTCTTT.

The chain couples TRBV5-5 to TRBJ2-4; D is unclear. The CDR3 is made up of 16 amino acids. CDR1 is SGHKS and CDR2 is YYEKEE in the germline V gene (reference sequence). V lost 1 base to trimming and J lost 0 bases, with 11 bases between them. In nucleotides, the CDR3 is TGTGCCAGCAGCTTGTTTTCTCCGCGAGCCAAAAACATTCAGTACTTC. Protein sequence: CASSLFSPRAKNIQYF. Looking up the rest from reference TRBV5-5 and TRBJ2-4 gives the full variable domain: DAGVTQSPTHLIKTRGQQVTLRCSPISGHKSVSWYQQVLGQGPQFIFQYYEKEERGRGNFPDRFSARQFPNYSSELNVNALLLGDSALYLCASSLFSPRAKNIQYFGAGTRLSVL.